A selection of T cell receptor beta chains follows, all from one sample in a study of Graves' ophthalmopathy and Graves' hyperthyroidism. One entry per CDR3 protein, called by TCRdb with MiXCR from the multiplex PCR reads. The sample shows about 480,000 distinct CDR3 sequences, 13% to 15% of them seen only once. The sample was blood. The receptors come from a woman aged 25-40 years with Graves' ophthalmopathy. Both conserved end residues are part of each CDR3. D genes are given only for firm matches. Not every row has a clone size; where given, it reads once, few, many or a size class.

d_gene	abundance	v_gene	len	j_gene	CDR3nt	CDR3aa
TRBD1	NA	TRBV12-3/TRBV12-4	14	TRBJ1-2	TGTGCCAGCAGGCGACAGGGATTTAACTATGGCTACACCTTC	CASRRQGFNYGYTF
TRBD1	many	TRBV6-4	13	TRBJ2-7	TGTGCCAGCAGAGGACAGGACCTCTACGAGCAGTACTTC	CASRGQDLYEQYF
NA	many	TRBV30	15	TRBJ1-2	TGTGCCTGGAGAGGGGGGGGCTCACATTACTATGGCTACACCTTC	CAWRGGGSHYYGYTF
TRBD2	few	TRBV5-1	18	TRBJ2-5	TGCGCCAGCAGCCCGACTAGCGGGGGACCACTCGGCCAAGAGACCCAGTACTTC	CASSPTSGGPLGQETQYF
TRBD1	many	TRBV19	15	TRBJ2-5	TGTGCCAGTAGCCCTCCGGGACAGGGGACAGAGACCCAGTACTTC	CASSPPGQGTETQYF
TRBD2	few	TRBV30	14	TRBJ2-5	TGTGCCTGGAGTACTAGCGGGAGCAGAAAGACCCAGTACTTC	CAWSTSGSRKTQYF
NA	many	TRBV12-3/TRBV12-4	13	TRBJ1-5	TGTGCCAGCAGTACAGGGACGGGACAGCCCCAGCATTTT	CASSTGTGQPQHF
NA	many	TRBV19	14	TRBJ1-5	TGTGCCAGTACCCAGGGTTCATCAGGTCAGCCCCAGCATTTT	CASTQGSSGQPQHF
TRBD1	many	TRBV18	17	TRBJ2-5	TGTGCCAGCTCACCATGGACAGGGGCCCTAAGTCAAGAGACCCAGTACTTC	CASSPWTGALSQETQYF
TRBD2	many	TRBV6-5	15	TRBJ2-7	TGTGCCAGCAGTTACTCGACGGGACTAGAAAACGAGCAGTACTTC	CASSYSTGLENEQYF
TRBD1	many	TRBV15	14	TRBJ2-7	TGTGCCACCAGCACTTGGGACAGCACCTACGAGCAGTACTTC	CATSTWDSTYEQYF
NA	many	TRBV7-9	15	TRBJ1-1	TGTGCCAGCACCGCTTGGCAGGGGATAAACACTGAAGCTTTCTTT	CASTAWQGINTEAFF
NA	many	TRBV28	15	TRBJ2-4	TGTGCCAGCAGCTCATCAGGATTAGCCAAAAACATTCAGTACTTC	CASSSSGLAKNIQYF
TRBD1	NA	TRBV28	15	TRBJ1-2	TGTGCCAGCAGTTCGGACAGGGGATGGGTCTATGGCTACACCTTC	CASSSDRGWVYGYTF
NA	many	TRBV2	12	TRBJ1-1	TGTGCCAGCAGTGCGGGGGGCAACGAAGCTTTCTTT	CASSAGGNEAFF
TRBD1	NA	TRBV7-2	15	TRBJ2-7	TGTGCCAGCAGCCGTACGCGACAGGGTTCTTACGAGCAGTACTTC	CASSRTRQGSYEQYF
NA	many	TRBV5-1	16	TRBJ2-2	TGCGCCAGCAGCTTGAAAGTTACAGGGAACACCGGGGAGCTGTTTTTT	CASSLKVTGNTGELFF
NA	few	TRBV30	12	TRBJ2-4	TGTGCCTGGGACAATCTCAAAAACATTCAGTACTTC	CAWDNLKNIQYF
NA	many	TRBV7-9	12	TRBJ1-1	TGTGCCAGCAGCTTATTCGGGGGCGAAGCTTTCTTT	CASSLFGGEAFF
TRBD2	few	TRBV5-1	15	TRBJ2-7	TGCGCCAGCAGCTGGGCCGGGGGGGCGTCCTACGAGCAGTACTTC	CASSWAGGASYEQYF
NA	few	TRBV7-9	15	TRBJ2-7	TGTGCCAGCAGTTCCCCGGGACTGGGAGGCTACGAGCAGTACTTC	CASSSPGLGGYEQYF
NA	many	TRBV6-5	17	TRBJ1-3	TGTGCCAGCAGTTCCTCGGGACACACCTTATCTGGAAACACCATATATTTT	CASSSSGHTLSGNTIYF
NA	many	TRBV20-1	12	TRBJ2-7	TGCAGTGGTGTGGTAGAACCTTACGAGCAGTACTTC	CSGVVEPYEQYF
TRBD2	many	TRBV2	17	TRBJ2-7	TGTGCCAGCAGTGTTCCGACTAGCGTCCGGGGTCCCTACGAGCAGTACTTC	CASSVPTSVRGPYEQYF
NA	many	TRBV5-6	15	TRBJ1-1	TGTGCCAGCAGCCTACTGACAGGAACCATCACTGAAGCTTTCTTT	CASSLLTGTITEAFF
NA	many	TRBV6-6	13	TRBJ1-1	TGTGCCAGCAGTTCAGGGGTCAACACTGAAGCTTTCTTT	CASSSGVNTEAFF
NA	many	TRBV7-9	11	TRBJ2-7	TGTGCCAGCAGCTTAGATGGGCGGGAGTACTTC	CASSLDGREYF
NA	many	TRBV6-1	12	TRBJ1-1	TGTGCCACCCTAGGGGTGAACACTGAAGCTTTCTTT	CATLGVNTEAFF
NA	many	TRBV24-1	12	TRBJ1-2	TGTGCCACCAGTGAGAAGGACCGCCCGGCCACCTTC	CATSEKDRPATF
TRBD1	many	TRBV4-1	14	TRBJ1-2	TGCGCCAGCAGCCAAGGACAGGGGGAGGCAGGCTACACCTTC	CASSQGQGEAGYTF
NA	many	TRBV6-5	11	TRBJ2-7	TGTGCCAGCAGTACCGAGAACGAGCAGTACTTC	CASSTENEQYF
NA	NA	TRBV11-2	14	TRBJ2-7	TGTGCCAGCAGCTTGACGTACGGTTCCTACGAGCAGTACTTC	CASSLTYGSYEQYF
NA	many	TRBV25-1	11	TRBJ1-6	TGTGCCAGCAGTATAGTCTCACCCCTCCACTTT	CASSIVSPLHF
NA	few	TRBV19	17	TRBJ2-2	TGTGCCAGTAGCACCCCCTCAGCCCGGGGGCTGATCGGGGAGCTGTTTTTT	CASSTPSARGLIGELFF
NA	many	TRBV12-3/TRBV12-4	14	TRBJ2-4	TGTGCCAGCACGGCTTTTGGAGCTCGTAGCATTCAGTACTTC	CASTAFGARSIQYF
TRBD1	many	TRBV6-2/TRBV6-3	19	TRBJ1-5	TGTGCCAGCAGTTACCTCCGGACAGGGGGCAGTTATAGCAATCAGCCCCAGCATTTT	CASSYLRTGGSYSNQPQHF
TRBD1	many	TRBV6-1	14	TRBJ1-5	TGTGCCAGCAGCGAAGGGACAGGCAATCAGCCCCAGCATTTT	CASSEGTGNQPQHF